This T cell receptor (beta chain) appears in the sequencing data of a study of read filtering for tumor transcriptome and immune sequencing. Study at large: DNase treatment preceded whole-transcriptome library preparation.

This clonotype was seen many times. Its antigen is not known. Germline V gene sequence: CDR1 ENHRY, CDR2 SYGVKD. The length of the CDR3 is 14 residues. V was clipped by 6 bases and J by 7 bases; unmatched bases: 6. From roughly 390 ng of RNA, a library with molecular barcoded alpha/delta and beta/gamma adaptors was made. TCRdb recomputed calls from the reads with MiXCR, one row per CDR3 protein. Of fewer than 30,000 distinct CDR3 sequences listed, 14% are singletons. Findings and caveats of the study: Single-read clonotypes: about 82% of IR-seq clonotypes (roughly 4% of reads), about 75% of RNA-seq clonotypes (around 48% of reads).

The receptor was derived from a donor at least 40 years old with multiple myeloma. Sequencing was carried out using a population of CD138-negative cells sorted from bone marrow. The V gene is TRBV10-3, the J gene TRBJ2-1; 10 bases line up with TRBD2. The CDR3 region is CAIRDSGRKNEQFF. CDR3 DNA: TGTGCCATCAGGGATAGCGGGAGGAAGAATGAGCAGTTCTTC.